A selection of T cell receptor beta chains follows, all from one sample in a study of T cell changes during pregnancy in multiple sclerosis. The data were produced by immunoSEQ multiplex PCR, yet TCRdb's version contains in-frame clones alone and is incomplete. The sample consists of approximately 130,000 clones, approximately 93% of them appearing once. The input for sequencing was peripheral blood, taken before pregnancy. The origin of the receptors is a female donor with multiple sclerosis, enrolled in a pregnancy study. CDR3s include the opening cysteine and the closing phenylalanine or tryptophan. Fields, in order: V gene, D gene, J gene, CDR3 protein, CDR3 DNA. A D gene is named only where the DNA matches it firmly.

V: TRBV11-2
D: TRBD2
J: TRBJ2-1
CDR3: CASRKISDGSSGYNEQFF
DNA: TGTGCCAGCAGAAAGATATCAGATGGGTCTAGCGGTTACAATGAGCAGTTCTTC

V: TRBV11-3
D: NA
J: TRBJ2-2
CDR3: CASSLRGTGELFF
DNA: TGTGCCAGCAGCTTAAGGGGGACCGGGGAGCTGTTTTTT

V: TRBV5-6
D: TRBD1
J: TRBJ1-3
CDR3: CASSLDRGTGNTIYF
DNA: TGTGCCAGCAGCTTGGACAGGGGGACTGGAAACACCATATATTTT

V: TRBV27
D: NA
J: TRBJ2-5
CDR3: CASSSRQEETQYF
DNA: TGTGCCAGCAGTTCTAGACAGGAGGAGACCCAGTACTTC

V: TRBV15
D: TRBD1
J: TRBJ2-6
CDR3: CATSRAGQGSGANVLTF
DNA: TGTGCCACCAGCAGAGCGGGACAGGGATCAGGGGCCAACGTCCTGACTTTC

V: TRBV2
D: NA
J: TRBJ1-2
CDR3: CASSGTFLGTRGYTF
DNA: TGTGCCAGCAGTGGGACTTTTCTGGGAACTCGTGGCTACACCTTC

V: TRBV18
D: NA
J: TRBJ1-1
CDR3: CASSTKRAGDTEAFF
DNA: TGTGCCAGCTCAACAAAACGTGCAGGGGACACTGAAGCTTTCTTT

V: TRBV7-2
D: NA
J: TRBJ1-5
CDR3: CASSLARDNNQPQHF
DNA: TGTGCCAGCAGCTTAGCGCGAGACAACAATCAGCCCCAGCATTTT

V: TRBV28
D: TRBD1
J: TRBJ1-1
CDR3: CASSSGQGILNTEAFF
DNA: TGTGCCAGCAGTTCGGGACAGGGGATATTGAACACTGAAGCTTTCTTT

V: TRBV18
D: TRBD1
J: TRBJ2-7
CDR3: CASSPRDRAYEQYF
DNA: TGTGCCAGCTCACCACGGGACAGGGCCTACGAGCAGTACTTC

V: TRBV11-2
D: NA
J: TRBJ2-7
CDR3: CASSLDRVSYEQYF
DNA: TGTGCCAGCAGCTTAGACAGGGTCTCCTACGAGCAGTACTTC

V: TRBV15
D: NA
J: TRBJ2-7
CDR3: CATSRDIVSGEQYF
DNA: TGTGCCACCAGCAGAGATATCGTTTCCGGTGAGCAGTACTTC

V: TRBV30
D: NA
J: TRBJ2-1
CDR3: CAWSSVGLRNEQFF
DNA: TGTGCCTGGAGTTCAGTAGGACTGCGGAATGAGCAGTTCTTC

V: TRBV20-1
D: NA
J: TRBJ1-2
CDR3: CSAGTPESTF
DNA: TGCAGTGCTGGGACACCAGAGAGCACCTTC

V: TRBV7-8
D: TRBD2
J: TRBJ2-1
CDR3: CASSVGGGEQFF
DNA: TGTGCCAGCAGCGTGGGGGGGGGTGAGCAGTTCTTC

V: TRBV6-1
D: NA
J: TRBJ2-4
CDR3: CASSARASRGAKNIQYF
DNA: TGTGCCAGCAGTGCCCGGGCCTCCCGGGGGGCCAAAAACATTCAGTACTTC

V: TRBV5-6
D: NA
J: TRBJ2-7
CDR3: CASSRGQGAYEQYF
DNA: TGTGCCAGCAGCCGGGGGCAGGGGGCCTACGAGCAGTACTTC

V: TRBV7-2
D: TRBD1
J: TRBJ1-2
CDR3: CASSLYGQGDGYTF
DNA: TGTGCCAGCAGCCTTTATGGACAGGGAGATGGCTACACCTTC

V: TRBV28
D: TRBD2
J: TRBJ2-1
CDR3: CASRTSGSSYNEQFF
DNA: TGTGCCAGTCGGACTAGCGGGAGCTCCTACAATGAGCAGTTCTTC

V: TRBV2
D: TRBD1
J: TRBJ1-1
CDR3: CASTWTGGPTEAFF
DNA: TGTGCCAGCACTTGGACAGGGGGCCCCACTGAAGCTTTCTTT

V: TRBV30
D: NA
J: TRBJ2-2
CDR3: CAWSVARLNTGELFF
DNA: TGTGCCTGGAGTGTGGCGAGACTCAACACCGGGGAGCTGTTTTTT

V: TRBV5-6
D: NA
J: TRBJ2-7
CDR3: CASSSRRLRWYEQYF
DNA: TGTGCCAGCAGCTCTAGGAGGTTGCGCTGGTACGAGCAGTACTTC